The 3 T cell receptor beta chains below come from one sample, sequenced in a study of T-cell memory formation after mild COVID-19. TCRdb re-derived calls from the 5' RACE reads in MiXCR, one entry per CDR3 protein. The sample consists of roughly 40,000 distinct CDR3 sequences, 6% to 9.5% of them appearing once. Sequencing used PBMCs or a T cell subset sorted from them (not recorded which). These receptors were taken from a man aged 18 to 29 who had mild COVID-19 (a few samples of this study predate the infection). Cell type and time point are not known.

The chain recombines TRBV5-1 with TRBJ2-5, with 8 positions matching TRBD1. This CDR3 contains 15 residues. Germline V lookup: CDR1 SGHRS, CDR2 YFSETQ. Losses at the gene ends were 4 bases for V and 4 bases for J; bases not matched to a gene: 9. The CDR3 bases are TGCGCCAGCAGCCTTGGACAGGGACAGGTAGAGACCCAGTACTTC. Translated: CASSLGQGQVETQYF.

This clonotype was seen ten or more times. The chain carries TRBV5-1 and TRBJ2-7; unclear D gene. CDR1 and CDR2 from the germline V gene are SGHRS and YFSETQ. This CDR3 contains 12 residues. Between the trimmed V and J ends, which lost 0 bases and 5 bases, there was a span of 6 bases. For the CDR3, the DNA is TGCGCCAGCAGCTTGGGAAGGGACGAGCAGTACTTC. Residues: CASSLGRDEQYF.

This clonotype was seen only a few times. The V call is TRBV7-9, the J call TRBJ1-4; 7 bases agree with TRBD1. The CDR3 spans 15 residues. J lost 5 bases, V lost 2 bases, and 5 bases had no gene match. The germline V gene encodes CDR1 SEHNR and CDR2 FQNEAQ (reference sequence). Here the CDR3 reads CASSLSVTGNEKLFF. The DNA of the CDR3 is TGTGCCAGCAGCTTATCAGTGACAGGGAATGAAAAACTGTTTTTT.